These 21 T cell receptor beta chains were all obtained from the same sample, sequenced in a study of CD8 T cells in ankylosing spondylitis. TCRdb ran MiXCR on the 5' RACE reads and lists one entry per CDR3 protein. The sample has about 150,000 distinct CDR3 sequences; roughly an eighth are singletons. Sequencing was performed on blood, either unsorted or a sorted T cell fraction (not recorded which). These receptors all come from a female donor with ankylosing spondylitis or in good health (not recorded which).

This clonotype has a count of ten or more. This chain links TRBV10-3 with TRBJ2-5, with D tentatively TRBD2 (7 bases). V was cut by 8 bases and J by 10 bases, with 17 bases left in between. The CDR3 consists of 12 residues. CDR1 is ENHRY and CDR2 is SYGVKD in the germline V gene. CDR3: CAIRGGDEVQYF. CDR3 DNA: TGTGCCATCCGCGGGGGCGACGAGGTCCAGTACTTC.

V and J are TRBV14 and TRBJ1-2, with TRBD1 identical over 9 bases. The CDR3 is 13 residues long. CDR1 and CDR2 (germline): SGHDN, FVKESK. The J segment lost 10 bases and the V segment lost 4 bases, leaving 7 bases of the junction unmatched. The DNA of the CDR3 is TGTGCCAGCAGCCCGACCTGGACAGGGGCCTACACCTTC. Amino acids: CASSPTWTGAYTF.

Many counts were recorded for this clonotype. The V gene is TRBV5-4, the J gene TRBJ2-6, with D possibly called TRBD1 or TRBD2 (5 bases each). Germline CDR1 SGHNT, CDR2 YYREEE (reference sequence). Trimming took off 2 bases at V and 0 bases at J, with 9 bases between the two ends. The CDR3 has 16 amino acids. CDR3 in DNA: TGTGCCAGCAGCTTTGGGACCGCCTCTGGGGCCAACGTCCTGACTTTC. Protein product: CASSFGTASGANVLTF.

This clonotype has ten or more counts. The J gene is TRBJ2-1, the V gene TRBV29-1, with TRBD1 matching over 9 bases. From germline, CDR1 is SQVTM and CDR2 ANQGSEA. Trimming at V came to 5 bases and at J to 7 bases, leaving 9 bases not matched to a gene. CDR3 size: 14 residues. CDR3 amino acids: CSVPGGQGGNEQFF. DNA of the CDR3: TGCAGCGTTCCCGGGGGACAGGGAGGGAATGAGCAGTTCTTC.

The sample holds many counts of this clonotype. The CDR3 sequence is CASSSGQNSGYTF. DNA of the CDR3: TGTGCCAGCAGCTCGGGACAGAACAGTGGCTACACCTTC. The chain recombines TRBV7-3 with TRBJ1-2; 7 bases match TRBD1. Trimming took 4 bases from V and 7 from J; bases not matched to a gene: 6. There are 13 residues in the CDR3. CDR1 SGHTA and CDR2 FQGTGA come from the germline V gene.

This clonotype has more than one count but fewer than ten. The chain carries TRBV24-1 and TRBJ2-2; 10 bases line up with TRBD1. J was trimmed by 4 bases and V by 9 bases; bases with no gene match: 4. The CDR3 spans 14 residues. Germline V gives CDR1 KGHDR, CDR2 SFDVKD. DNA of the CDR3: TGTGCCACCGGCCGGACAGGGGGCACCGGGGAGCTGTTTTTT. The encoded protein is CATGRTGGTGELFF.

This clonotype was found many times. The J gene is TRBJ2-2, the V gene TRBV5-1; D gene ambiguous. The CDR3 loop spans 12 amino acids. With 0 bases removed from V and 3 bases from J, the gap between germline ends came to 0 bases. CDR1 and CDR2 (germline): SGHRS, YFSETQ. The CDR3, as DNA: TGCGCCAGCAGCTTGGACACCGGGGAGCTGTTTTTT. Translating it yields CASSLDTGELFF.

This clonotype has at least ten counts. The chain combines TRBV12-3 or TRBV12-4 with TRBJ1-2, with TRBD1 matching 9 bases. The trim removed 4 bases at V and 2 bases at J, leaving 2 bases unmatched. The CDR3 is 14 residues long. CDR3 region: CASSSTGGNYGYTF. The CDR3 DNA sequence: TGTGCCAGCAGTTCGACAGGGGGAAACTATGGCTACACCTTC.

The chain links TRBV7-8 to TRBJ1-5, with D maybe TRBD1 (5 bases). The germline gives CDR1 SGHVS, CDR2 FQNEAQ. This CDR3 spans 17 amino acids. Trimming cost V 0 bases and J 2 bases, with 14 bases left between them. The CDR3 sequence is CASSLATWGDRNQPQHF. The DNA for the CDR3 is TGTGCCAGCAGCTTAGCCACCTGGGGGGATCGCAATCAGCCCCAGCATTTT.

This clonotype was detected ten times or more. The V and J genes are TRBV7-9 and TRBJ1-1, with D maybe TRBD1 (5 bases). The CDR3 sequence is 14 residues long. In germline, CDR1 is SEHNR, CDR2 FQNEAQ (reference sequence). The V end lost 5 bases, the J end lost 1 base, and 11 bases lay between the germline ends. In DNA form, the CDR3 reads TGTGCCAGCAGCCTCACCACAGGGAACACTGAAGCTTTCTTT. Translated, it gives CASSLTTGNTEAFF.

This clonotype was detected many times. The rearrangement joins TRBV7-9 to TRBJ1-1; 7 nucleotides match TRBD1. The V segment lost 3 bases and the J segment 5 bases; nucleotides outside the gene matches: 6. Germline CDR1 and CDR2: SEHNR and FQNEAQ (reference sequence). This CDR3 has 14 amino acids. The CDR3, as DNA: TGTGCCAGCAGCTTCAGGGGGACCCAGACTGAAGCTTTCTTT. Its protein is CASSFRGTQTEAFF.

The V call is TRBV5-6, the J call TRBJ2-4, with D perhaps given as TRBD1 or TRBD2 (5 bases each). Germline CDR1 reads SGHDT; CDR2 reads YYEEEE. The ends were cut back, 1 base at V and 0 bases at J, with 14 bases in the middle. The CDR3 is 17 residues long. Here the CDR3 reads CASSLPGLGGAKNIQYF. The DNA of the CDR3 is TGTGCCAGCAGCTTGCCGGGGCTTGGGGGAGCCAAAAACATTCAGTACTTC.

This clonotype was detected ten times or more. The chain combines TRBV10-3 with TRBJ2-3, with 8 bases aligning to TRBD2. Trimming took 4 bases from V and 6 from J; bases not matched to a gene: 18. Germline V gene data show CDR1 as ENHRY and CDR2 as SYGVKD. The CDR3 is made up of 18 amino acids. The CDR3 reads CAISVESGSPKGTDTQYF. CDR3 sequence (DNA): TGTGCCATCAGTGTAGAGAGCGGGAGTCCCAAGGGGACGGATACGCAGTATTTT.

Points on this clonotype: Since the CDR3 does not end with the conserved phenylalanine or tryptophan, this likely comes from a read error. The J gene is TRBJ1-3, the V gene TRBV4-1; no clear D gene. The V gene's germline CDR1 is MGHRA and CDR2 YSYEKL. The CDR3 is made up of 16 amino acids. Trimming cost V 4 bases and J 4 bases, with 17 bases left between them. Written as DNA, the CDR3 is TGCGCCAGCAGCCCTGGTAGGCCAGCACGGGGAAACACCATATATTTA. Translating it yields CASSPGRPARGNTIYL.

The sample holds a few counts of this clonotype. The J gene is TRBJ2-7, the V gene TRBV4-2, with 11 bases fitting TRBD2. CDR1 and CDR2 from the germline V gene are LGHNA and YNFKEQ. The CDR3 loop spans 15 amino acids. The J segment lost 3 bases and the V segment lost 2 bases, leaving 3 bases of the junction unmatched. This chain's CDR3 is CASSQPGTSGYEQYF. CDR3 DNA: TGTGCCAGCAGCCAACCGGGGACTAGCGGCTACGAGCAGTACTTC.

Points on this clonotype: Since a much larger clone is just one base distant, this may be a read error. The chain has TRBV20-1 and TRBJ2-7; D unresolved. CDR1 is DFQATT and CDR2 is SNEGSKA in the germline V gene (reference sequence). Trimming cost V 4 bases and J 5 bases, with 15 bases left between them. The CDR3 consists of 13 residues. The CDR3 sequence: CSAISSPLDEQYF. The CDR3 DNA is TGCAGTGCTATTAGCAGTCCTCTCGACGAGCAGTACTTC.

This chain joins TRBV20-1 and TRBJ2-7, with D uncertain. Trimming removed 6 bases from V and 0 bases from J, with 9 bases in between. This CDR3 has 12 residues. Germline CDR1 reads DFQATT; CDR2 reads SNEGSKA (reference sequence). CDR3 sequence (DNA): TGCAGTGCCCCCCGGAGCTCCTACGAGCAGTACTTC. Amino acids: CSAPRSSYEQYF.

This clonotype was detected many times. The J gene is TRBJ2-3, the V gene TRBV20-1; no firm D call. The CDR3 contains 11 residues. Trimming took off 1 base at V and 9 bases at J, with 8 bases between the two ends. Looked up from germline, CDR1 is DFQATT and CDR2 is SNEGSKA (reference sequence). CDR3 bases: TGCAGTGCTAGAGTTATGTTGACGCAGTATTTT. It encodes CSARVMLTQYF.

This clonotype was picked up many times. The gene calls are TRBV19 and TRBJ2-7; 7 bases align to TRBD2. V lost 5 bases and J lost 2; bases outside the gene matches: 3. This CDR3 has 13 residues. Looked up from germline, CDR1 is LNHDA and CDR2 is SQIVND (reference sequence). In DNA form, the CDR3 reads TGTGCCAGTAGTCGGGGGGACCCCTACGAGCAGTACTTC. It codes for CASSRGDPYEQYF.

This clonotype was recorded many times. V is TRBV20-1 and J is TRBJ2-5; D remains unclear. CDR1 is DFQATT and CDR2 is SNEGSKA in the germline V gene (reference sequence). Trimming removed 5 bases from V and 3 bases from J, with 7 bases in between. The CDR3 covers 11 residues. The CDR3 DNA reads TGCAGTGCTCGAAGGGAAGAGACCCAGTACTTC. This codes for CSARREETQYF.

As concerns this clonotype: An end of the junction differs from the germline gene, which may be a read error. The V and J genes are TRBV7-9 and TRBJ2-3; 8 positions agree with TRBD2. The CDR3 covers 16 residues. Germline V gives CDR1 SEHNR, CDR2 FQNEAQ (reference sequence). The CDR3 region is CAGSLPGTRTADTQYF. The CDR3, as DNA: TGTGCCGGCAGCCTCCCCGGGACTAGGACGGCAGATACGCAGTATTTT. Full variable domain (missing parts from reference TRBV7-9 and TRBJ2-3): DTGVSQNPRHKITKRGQNVTFRCDPISEHNRLYWYRQTLGQGPEFLTYFQNEAQLEKSRLLSDRFSAERPKGSFSTLEIQRTEQGDSAMYLCAGSLPGTRTADTQYFGPGTRLTVL.